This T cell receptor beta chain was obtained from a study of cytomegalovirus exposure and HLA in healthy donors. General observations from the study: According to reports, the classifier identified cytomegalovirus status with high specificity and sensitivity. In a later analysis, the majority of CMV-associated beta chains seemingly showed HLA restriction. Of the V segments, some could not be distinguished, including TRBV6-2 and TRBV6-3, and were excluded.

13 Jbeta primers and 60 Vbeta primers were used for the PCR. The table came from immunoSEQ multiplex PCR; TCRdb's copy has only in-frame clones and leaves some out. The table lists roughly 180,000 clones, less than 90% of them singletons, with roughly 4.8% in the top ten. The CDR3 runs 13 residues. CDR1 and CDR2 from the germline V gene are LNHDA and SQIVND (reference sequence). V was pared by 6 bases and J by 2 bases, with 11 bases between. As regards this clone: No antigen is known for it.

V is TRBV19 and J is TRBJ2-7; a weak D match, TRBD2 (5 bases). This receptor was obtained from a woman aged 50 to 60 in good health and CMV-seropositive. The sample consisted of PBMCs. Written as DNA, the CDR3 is TGTGCCAGTAGAAAGGGAGACCCCTACGAGCAGTACTTC. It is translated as CASRKGDPYEQYF. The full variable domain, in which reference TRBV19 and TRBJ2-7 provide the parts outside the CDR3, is DGGITQSPKYLFRKEGQNVTLSCEQNLNHDAMYWYRQDPGQGLRLIYYSQIVNDFQKGDIAEGYSVSREKKESFPLTVTSAQKNPTAFYLCASRKGDPYEQYFGPGTRLTVT.